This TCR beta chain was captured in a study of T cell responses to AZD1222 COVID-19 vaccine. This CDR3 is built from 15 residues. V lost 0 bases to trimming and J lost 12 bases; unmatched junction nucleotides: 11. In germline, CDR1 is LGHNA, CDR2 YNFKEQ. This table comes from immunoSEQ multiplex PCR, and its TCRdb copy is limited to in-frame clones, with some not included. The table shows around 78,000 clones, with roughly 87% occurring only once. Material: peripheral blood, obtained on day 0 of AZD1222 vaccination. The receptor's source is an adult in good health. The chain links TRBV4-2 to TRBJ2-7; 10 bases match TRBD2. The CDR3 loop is CASSQEKWTSGTMYF. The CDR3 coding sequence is TGTGCCAGCAGCCAAGAGAAATGGACTAGCGGAACTATGTACTTC.